The 27 T cell receptor beta chains given below trace back to one sample, sequenced in a study of blood T cells in healthy people across ages. Combining a sample-barcoded 5' primer with a J-beta primer mix, a second PCR ran for 7 to 11 cycles. Using its own MiXCR run on the 5' RACE reads, TCRdb lists one record per CDR3 protein. The table has roughly 1,300,000 distinct CDR3 sequences, 59% seen once. The source material was blood. Every receptor here comes from a man between 18 and 29 years old in good health.

The chain joins TRBV21-1 to TRBJ1-5. TRBV21-1 is labeled a pseudogene. CDR3 length: 18 amino acids. The CDR3 loop is CASSRTGTDDRGNQPQHF. In nucleotides, the CDR3 is TGTGCCAGCAGCAGGACCGGCACGGACGATAGGGGCAATCAGCCCCAGCATTTT.

V and J are TRBV29-1 and TRBJ2-7, with TRBD1 matching 7 bases. Unmatched junction bases numbered 3, after V lost 1 base and J lost 3 bases. The germline V gene encodes CDR1 SQVTM and CDR2 ANQGSEA. The CDR3 contains 13 residues. This CDR3 reads CSVEGTGNYEQYF. The CDR3 nucleotides are TGCAGCGTTGAAGGGACAGGAAACTACGAGCAGTACTTC.

The J gene is TRBJ2-3, the V gene TRBV11-2; D is ambiguous. Germline values: CDR1 SGHAT, CDR2 FQNNGV. The CDR3 length is 12 residues. V was trimmed by 6 bases and J by 2 bases, leaving 6 bases between them. The CDR3 protein is CASRFHTDTQYF. The CDR3 region has the DNA TGTGCCAGCAGGTTCCACACAGATACGCAGTATTTT.

There are a few counts of this clonotype. This chain links TRBV20-1 with TRBJ2-7; 9 nucleotides align to TRBD2. Germline CDR1 is DFQATT and CDR2 is SNEGSKA (reference sequence). The CDR3 consists of 15 residues. The trim removed 0 bases at V and 2 bases at J, leaving 5 bases unmatched. The CDR3: CSAREEAGGPYEQYF. The CDR3 nucleotides read TGCAGTGCTAGAGAGGAGGCGGGAGGGCCCTACGAGCAGTACTTC.

V is TRBV20-1 and J is TRBJ2-7; perhaps TRBD2 as D (5 bases). There are 13 residues in the CDR3. Germline V gene data show CDR1 as DFQATT and CDR2 as SNEGSKA (reference sequence). Trimming left V 4 bases short and J 2 bases short, with 12 bases between. CDR3 DNA sequence: TGCAGTGCTAAGAGGGAAAATACCTACGAGCAGTACTTC. Translation: CSAKRENTYEQYF.

This chain connects TRBV7-9 to TRBJ1-4; D gene ambiguous. With 0 bases removed from V and 8 bases from J, the gap between germline ends came to 4 bases. Germline CDR1 and CDR2: SEHNR and FQNEAQ (reference sequence). This CDR3 has 12 amino acids. CDR3 coding DNA: TGTGCCAGCAGCTTAGCATCCGAAAAACTGTTTTTT. Amino acids: CASSLASEKLFF.

The genes are TRBV5-1 and TRBJ2-3, with 8 bases fitting TRBD1. This CDR3 is 18 amino acids long. V trimming: 0 bases; J trimming: 2 bases; junction bases outside the gene matches: 11. Germline CDR1 SGHRS, CDR2 YFSETQ. Here the CDR3 DNA reads TGCGCCAGCAGCTTGGTAACCCGCAGGGGGCGTTCCACAGATACGCAGTATTTT. Its protein product is CASSLVTRRGRSTDTQYF.

The chain recombines TRBV15 with TRBJ2-1; 9 nucleotides agree with TRBD1. Germline V gene data show CDR1 as LNHNV and CDR2 as YYDKDF (reference sequence). Trimming cost V 5 bases and J 4 bases; bases outside gene matches: 18. The CDR3 is 19 amino acids. DNA for the CDR3: TGTGCCACCAGCGCTCGATACCAACTACAGGGGGCAGATTACAATGAGCAGTTCTTC. Its protein is CATSARYQLQGADYNEQFF.

The gene calls are TRBV9 and TRBJ1-1; 7 bases are shared with TRBD1. Per germline, CDR1 SGDLS and CDR2 YYNGEE. The CDR3 is 16 residues long. The V segment lost 3 bases and the J segment 2 bases; nucleotides outside the gene matches: 10. CDR3 sequence reads: CASSAGMDRINTEAFF. As DNA, the CDR3 is TGTGCCAGCAGCGCTGGGATGGACAGGATTAACACTGAAGCTTTCTTT.

This sequence joins TRBV9 and TRBJ2-7; 8 nucleotides line up with TRBD2. Per germline, CDR1 SGDLS and CDR2 YYNGEE. The CDR3 is 14 amino acids. J gave up 2 bases and V 0 bases, and 1 base lay outside the gene matches. The CDR3 bases are TGTGCCAGCAGCGTAGCGGGAGGGACCTACGAGCAGTACTTC. This codes for CASSVAGGTYEQYF.

This clonotype came up a few times. V is TRBV6-2 or TRBV6-3 and J is TRBJ2-5, with D perhaps TRBD2 (5 bases). The CDR3 is 11 residues long. The germline CDR1 and CDR2 sequences are MNHEY and SVGEGT. The V and J ends lost 8 bases and 10 bases respectively, with 14 bases between them. The CDR3 region is CASRLGDYQYF. CDR3 DNA sequence: TGTGCCAGCCGATTAGGAGACTACCAGTACTTC.

The chain joins TRBV12-3 or TRBV12-4 to TRBJ2-1; D uncertain. The CDR3 spans 14 residues. V lost 4 bases and J lost 9, with 16 bases in between. The CDR3 DNA reads TGTGCCAGCAGTTACAGCGCCGCTCACGGTGAGCAGTTCTTC. It translates to CASSYSAAHGEQFF.

The gene calls are TRBV7-2 and TRBJ1-2; 11 positions agree with TRBD1. The CDR3 totals 17 residues. After removal of 0 bases from V and 1 base from J, the junction contained 4 bases not matched to a gene. Per germline, CDR1 SGHTA and CDR2 FQGNSA. CDR3 in DNA: TGTGCCAGCAGCTTAGCCCCAGGGACAGGGGGTAACTATGGCTACACCTTC. Its protein product is CASSLAPGTGGNYGYTF.

As for this clonotype: A much larger clone is a single base away; this may be a read error. The chain has TRBV7-2 and TRBJ2-7, with D possibly being TRBD2 (5 bases). CDR3 size: 13 residues. Per the germline V gene, CDR1 is SGHTA and CDR2 is FQGNSA. V lost 2 bases and J 1 base, leaving 6 bases between the germline ends. CDR3 nucleotide sequence: TGTGCCAGCAGCTTAAGGAGGTCCTACGAGCAGTACTTC. Residues: CASSLRRSYEQYF.

The chain recombines TRBV20-1 with TRBJ2-2; 13 bases fit TRBD2. Trimming removed 6 bases from V and 3 bases from J; junction bases left unmatched: 10. The germline gives CDR1 DFQATT, CDR2 SNEGSKA (reference sequence). CDR3 length: 17 amino acids. CDR3 DNA: TGCAGTGCCCTCGGACTAGCGGGGGCCCTGTACACCGGGGAGCTGTTTTTT. Residues: CSALGLAGALYTGELFF.

This sequence joins TRBV20-1 and TRBJ1-6; D might be TRBD1 (5 bases). The CDR3 is 12 residues long. Germline CDR1 and CDR2: DFQATT and SNEGSKA (reference sequence). The V end was cut by 0 bases, the J end by 9 bases, with 6 bases between. The CDR3 loop is CSARDGGSPLHF. DNA for the CDR3: TGCAGTGCTAGAGATGGGGGTTCACCCCTCCACTTT.

In regard to this clonotype: At one of its ends the junction is not consistent with the germline gene, which may arise from a read error. The V gene is TRBV28, the J gene TRBJ2-2, with D perhaps TRBD1 (6 bases). The CDR3 has 15 residues. The germline gives CDR1 MDHEN, CDR2 SYDVKM. The CDR3 is CASSSGDGYTGELFF. The CDR3 DNA is TGTGCCAGCAGTTCAGGGGATGGGTACACCGGGGAGCTATTTTTT.

DNA for the CDR3: TGTGCCAGCAGCTTGCAGGGGGCCTCACTCTATGGCTACACCTTC. Its translation is CASSLQGASLYGYTF. J is TRBJ1-2 and V is TRBV11-2; 8 bases agree with TRBD1. CDR1 is SGHAT, CDR2 FQNNGV, per germline. This CDR3 is 15 amino acids long. V was pared by 3 bases and J by 4 bases, with 7 bases of the junction left unmatched.

This clonotype was found once. The chain employs TRBV12-3 or TRBV12-4 and TRBJ2-1; weak D call: TRBD2 (6 bases). Trimming removed 6 bases from V and 0 bases from J, with 15 bases in between. The CDR3 runs to 16 residues. CDR3 nucleotides: TGTGCCAGCAGCTTCGACTATAGCGGCTCCTACAATGAGCAGTTCTTC. As protein: CASSFDYSGSYNEQFF.

The gene calls are TRBV4-1 and TRBJ2-7; maybe TRBD1 (5 bases). V lost 4 bases and J lost 5, with 15 bases in between. The CDR3 consists of 14 residues. Germline CDR1 and CDR2: MGHRA and YSYEKL. The DNA of the CDR3 is TGCGCCAGCAGCCTCCCAGGGCCCCGGGACGAGCAGTACTTC. Protein sequence: CASSLPGPRDEQYF.

The J gene is TRBJ1-1, the V gene TRBV27; D not resolved. There are 13 residues in the CDR3. Germline V gene lookup returns CDR1 MNHEY and CDR2 SMNVEV (reference sequence). Trimming shortened V by 5 bases and J by 1 base, and 8 bases separated the two germline ends. This chain's CDR3 is CASSAAWNTEAFF. The CDR3 region has the DNA TGTGCCAGCAGTGCGGCTTGGAACACTGAAGCTTTCTTT.

This chain uses TRBV7-2 with TRBJ2-5, with D possibly matching TRBD1 (6 bases). The J call is uncertain, as TRBJ2-7 better fits the DNA end. There are 15 residues in the CDR3. CDR1 SGHTA and CDR2 FQGNSA come from the germline V gene. The CDR3 loop is CASSLGHRETYEQYF. CDR3 DNA sequence: TGTGCCAGCAGCTTAGGCCACAGGGAGACCTACGAGCAGTACTTC.

This clonotype was detected only a few times. V usage is TRBV12-3 or TRBV12-4 and J usage is TRBJ2-3; 7 nucleotides line up with TRBD1. J was trimmed by 7 bases and V by 3 bases; bases with no gene match: 13. CDR3 size: 16 residues. CDR3 residues: CASSFAEDRLVNTQYF. DNA for the CDR3: TGTGCCAGCAGTTTCGCGGAGGACAGGCTTGTAAATACGCAGTATTTT.

This clonotype was counted a single time. J is TRBJ1-3 and V is TRBV20-1, with a tentative D call TRBD1 (6 bases). The germline V gene has CDR1 DFQATT and CDR2 SNEGSKA (reference sequence). The CDR3 consists of 15 residues. Trimming pared 3 bases from V and 0 bases from J, leaving 12 bases between. CDR3 nucleotides: TGCAGTGCTAGGGAGACAGGACCCTCTGGAAACACCATATATTTT. Amino acid sequence: CSARETGPSGNTIYF.

The V call is TRBV12-3 or TRBV12-4, the J call TRBJ1-2; D is unresolved. V lost 6 bases to trimming and J lost 8 bases, with 13 bases between them. This CDR3 contains 12 residues. CDR3 in DNA: TGTGCCAGCAGCCTTACACGGTACGGCTACACCTTC. Translated, it gives CASSLTRYGYTF.

This clonotype occurred a few times. CDR3 in amino acids: CASSLSGLKETQYF. CDR3 sequence (DNA): TGTGCCAGCAGCTTGAGCGGCTTAAAAGAGACCCAGTACTTC. The chain recombines TRBV7-9 with TRBJ2-5; possibly TRBD2 for D (5 bases). V was cut by 3 bases and J by 3 bases, with 11 bases left in between. This CDR3 contains 14 residues. Germline V gene data show CDR1 as SEHNR and CDR2 as FQNEAQ (reference sequence).

The chain employs TRBV27 and TRBJ1-5; TRBD1 aligns across 8 bases. V trimming: 5 bases; J trimming: 4 bases; junction bases outside the gene matches: 10. CDR3 length equals 16 residues. The V gene's germline CDR1 is MNHEY and CDR2 SMNVEV (reference sequence). The CDR3 sequence is CASSPHGQGGNQPQHF. The CDR3 DNA follows: TGTGCCAGCAGTCCTCACGGACAGGGAGGGAATCAGCCCCAGCATTTT.